This T cell receptor (beta chain) comes out of a study of CD8+CD57+ T cells in acquired aplastic anemia. This CDR3 is 15 amino acids long. The V end was cut by 4 bases, the J end by 8 bases, with 18 bases between. Germline V lookup: CDR1 SEHNR, CDR2 FQNEAQ (reference sequence). The sequenced patients had an expansion of CD8+CD57+ cells seen by flow cytometry. Genomic DNA was employed as the template in profiling TCR beta VDJ and CDR3. TCRdb analysed the reads with MiXCR anew, one entry per CDR3 protein. The sample lists 250,000 or so distinct CDR3 sequences, around 43% occurring once. This clonotype was found many times.

The genes are TRBV7-9 and TRBJ2-1; no clear D. Sequenced: sorted CD4+, CD8+, or CD8+CD57+ T cells (not recorded which) from PBMCs. The origin of this receptor is a human donor with aplastic anemia. This chain's CDR3 is CASSSPFYQDDEQFF. DNA for the CDR3: TGTGCCAGCAGCTCCCCTTTTTATCAAGACGATGAGCAGTTCTTC.